This TCR beta chain emerged from a study of shared clonotypes between healthy human individuals. Sequenced by immunoSEQ multiplex PCR; TCRdb stores in-frame clones only, minus some. The table includes about 2.2 million clones, 93% detected once. Naive CD8 cells lacked CD45RO, underwent positive selection for CCR7 and left out terminally differentiated effector memory CD45RA+ cells. This clone has just one count. Trimming left V 3 bases short and J 1 base short, with 7 bases between. There are 14 residues in the CDR3. Germline CDR1 reads MDHEN; CDR2 reads SYDVKM. The TCR originated in a man in his late teens or twenties in good health. Some clones in this sample may be carry-over from other donors' samples. J is TRBJ1-5 and V is TRBV28; no clear D. The source material was naive CD8+ T cells from PBMCs. The CDR3 nucleotides read TGTGCCAGCAGTTTGGTCATGAGCAATCAGCCCCAGCATTTT. Translation gives CASSLVMSNQPQHF.